Below are 13 T cell receptor beta chains sequenced from a single sample in a study of human T cells and chemical hapten exposure. As for time point: patch test 2, 6 weeks after DPC sensitization. Treatment meaning: therapeutic diphenylcyclopropenone sensitization with weekly scalp DPC. TCRdb reprocessed the RACE reads via MiXCR and lists one record per CDR3 protein. The table lists some 80,000 distinct CDR3 sequences, approximately 10% of them singletons, with roughly 1.6% in the top ten. The sequenced sample was whole blood, obtained in connection with sensitization to the hapten diphenylcyclopropenone (DPC). Receptors originate from a man aged 18 to 29 with alopecia areata. Some clones in this sample may be carry-over from other donors' samples.

The CDR3: CASRRTGGTETQYF. For the CDR3, the DNA is TGTGCCAGCAGGAGGACAGGGGGCACGGAGACCCAGTACTTC. The chain couples TRBV2 to TRBJ2-5, with 11 bases that match TRBD1. CDR3 length: 14 amino acids. Germline V CDR1 and CDR2: SNHLY, FYNNEI. Trimming took 6 bases from V and 5 from J; bases not matched to a gene: 5.

The V gene is TRBV29-1, the J gene TRBJ1-5; no definite D call. The CDR3 runs 11 residues. With 6 bases removed from V and 1 base from J, the gap between germline ends came to 4 bases. Germline lookup yields CDR1 SQVTM and CDR2 ANQGSEA. The CDR3 nucleotides are TGCAGCGTGGGGAGCAATCAGCCCCAGCATTTT. It specifies CSVGSNQPQHF.

Comments on this clonotype: One end of the junction varies from germline; a read error may be responsible. The chain recombines TRBV2 with TRBJ1-5, with 9 bases that match TRBD1. Germline V gene lookup returns CDR1 SNHLY and CDR2 FYNNEI. This CDR3 region has 15 residues. The CDR3 sequence is CASSEGGTGYRPQHF. The CDR3, as DNA: TGTGCCAGCAGCGAAGGGGGGACAGGGTATCGACCCCAGCATTTT.

This clonotype came up many times. The V call is TRBV11-2, the J call TRBJ2-3, with 7 positions matching TRBD2. Germline assignment: CDR1 SGHAT and CDR2 FQNNGV. V dropped 5 bases and J dropped 3; count of bases not matched to a gene: 11. The CDR3 totals 16 residues. The DNA for the CDR3 is TGTGCCAGCAGCCTCGATCGGACTAGAAGAACAGATACGCAGTATTTT. Its protein is CASSLDRTRRTDTQYF. Full variable domain (rest looked up from reference TRBV11-2 and TRBJ2-3): EAGVAQSPRYKIIEKRQSVAFWCNPISGHATLYWYQQILGQGPKLLIQFQNNGVVDDSQLPKDRFSAERLKGVDSTLKIQPAKLEDSAVYLCASSLDRTRRTDTQYFGPGTRLTVL.

In its sample, this clonotype was seen many times. The CDR3 DNA sequence: TGTGCCAGCAGTTTAAGGGCGGATACCGGTGAGCAGTTCTTC. This translates into CASSLRADTGEQFF. The genes are TRBV12-3 or TRBV12-4 and TRBJ2-1; D remains unclear. The CDR3 consists of 14 residues. V shed 2 bases and J shed 9 bases, with 14 bases lying between them.

V gene TRBV29-1 combines with J gene TRBJ1-1; the match to TRBD1 covers 7 bases. The J segment lost 0 bases and the V segment lost 5 bases, leaving 3 bases of the junction unmatched. Germline V CDR1 and CDR2: SQVTM, ANQGSEA. The CDR3 runs 13 residues. In nucleotides, the CDR3 is TGCAGCGTTCGGGGACAGATGAACACTGAAGCTTTCTTT. It translates to CSVRGQMNTEAFF.

This clonotype has ten or more counts. The gene calls are TRBV7-2 and TRBJ1-1; D gene uncertain. Trimming cost V 2 bases and J 8 bases, with 9 bases left between them. CDR1 SGHTA and CDR2 FQGNSA come from the germline V gene. This CDR3 spans 12 amino acids. The CDR3 nucleotides read TGTGCCAGCAGCTTACGGGTTCCGGAAGCTTTCTTT. Its translation is CASSLRVPEAFF.

This clonotype was observed a few times. The rearrangement links TRBV6-5 to TRBJ2-1; D is unresolved. The CDR3 covers 15 residues. CDR1 and CDR2 (germline): MNHEY, SVGAGI. The germline V and J ends were trimmed by 0 bases and 6 bases, with 12 bases remaining between them. Written as DNA, the CDR3 is TGTGCCAGCAGTTACTCCGGGTTTGGGTTCAATGAGCAGTTCTTC. Protein product: CASSYSGFGFNEQFF.

This clonotype was observed at least ten times. The V and J genes are TRBV7-7 and TRBJ2-1; TRBD2 matches at 13 bases. Germline V CDR1 and CDR2: SSHAT, FNYEAQ (reference sequence). Germline trimming cut 5 bases from V and 7 bases from J; bases unmatched to any gene: 5. The CDR3 has 15 amino acids. The CDR3 DNA is TGTGCCAGCAGCCCCGGGACTAGCGGGGTAAATGAGCAGTTCTTC. It codes for CASSPGTSGVNEQFF.

This rearrangement joins TRBV5-1 to TRBJ1-1, with D unclear. CDR3 size: 14 residues. Trimming left V 0 bases short and J 1 base short, with 7 bases between. The V gene's germline CDR1 is SGHRS and CDR2 YFSETQ. The CDR3: CASSLAEANTEAFF. Here the CDR3 DNA reads TGCGCCAGCAGCTTGGCCGAAGCGAACACTGAAGCTTTCTTT.

Many counts were recorded for this clonotype. The V and J genes are TRBV7-2 and TRBJ2-1, with 8 bases that match TRBD1. J was trimmed by 4 bases and V by 2 bases; bases with no gene match: 4. This CDR3 comprises 15 residues. Per germline, CDR1 SGHTA and CDR2 FQGNSA. The CDR3 bases are TGTGCCAGCAGCTTAAGCCAGGGGGCTTACAATGAGCAGTTCTTC. Its translation: CASSLSQGAYNEQFF.

This chain joins TRBV7-2 and TRBJ2-7; possibly TRBD2 for D (5 bases). Germline V gene data show CDR1 as SGHTA and CDR2 as FQGNSA. The CDR3 is 14 amino acids. V was pared by 4 bases and J by 0 bases, with 10 bases between. CDR3 DNA: TGTGCCAGCAGCTCCGACACTAGCTCCTACGAGCAGTACGTC. Protein product: CASSSDTSSYEQYV.

Here the CDR3 DNA reads TGCGCCAGCAGCTCAACTGGACACCTCTACGAGCAGTACTTC. This translates into CASSSTGHLYEQYF. This chain connects TRBV5-1 to TRBJ2-7, with D perhaps matching TRBD1 (5 bases). Trimming took 3 bases from V and 3 from J, leaving 13 bases between them. The CDR3 is made up of 14 amino acids. Germline CDR1 and CDR2: SGHRS and YFSETQ.